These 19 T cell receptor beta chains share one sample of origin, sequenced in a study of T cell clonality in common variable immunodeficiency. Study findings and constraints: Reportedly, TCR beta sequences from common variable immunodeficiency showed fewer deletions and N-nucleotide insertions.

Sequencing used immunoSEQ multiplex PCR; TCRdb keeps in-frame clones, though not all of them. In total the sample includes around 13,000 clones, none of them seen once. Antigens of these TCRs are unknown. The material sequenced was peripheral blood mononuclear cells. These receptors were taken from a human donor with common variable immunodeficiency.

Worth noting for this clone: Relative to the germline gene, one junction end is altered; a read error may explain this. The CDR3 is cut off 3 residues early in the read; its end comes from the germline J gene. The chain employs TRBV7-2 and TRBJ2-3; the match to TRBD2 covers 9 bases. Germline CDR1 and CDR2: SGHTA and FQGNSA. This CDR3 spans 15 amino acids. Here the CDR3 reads CASSLAAGGGDTQYF. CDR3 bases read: TGTGCCAGCAGCCTAGCAGCGGGGGGCGGAGATACG.

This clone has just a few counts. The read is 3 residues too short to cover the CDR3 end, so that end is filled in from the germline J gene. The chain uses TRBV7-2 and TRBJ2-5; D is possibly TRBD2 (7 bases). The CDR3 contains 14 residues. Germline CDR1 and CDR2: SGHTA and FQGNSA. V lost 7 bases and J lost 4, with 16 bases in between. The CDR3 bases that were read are TGTGCCAGCACCGCCCTGGGGGGGGCAGAGACC. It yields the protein CASTALGGAET. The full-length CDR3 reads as CASTALGGAETQYF.

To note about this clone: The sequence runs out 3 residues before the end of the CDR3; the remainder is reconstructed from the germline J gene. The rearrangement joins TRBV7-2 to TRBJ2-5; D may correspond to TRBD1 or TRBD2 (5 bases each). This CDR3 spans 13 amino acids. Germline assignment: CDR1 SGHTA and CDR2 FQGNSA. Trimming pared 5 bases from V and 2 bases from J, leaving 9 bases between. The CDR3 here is CASSRGAQETQYF. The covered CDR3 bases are TGTGCCAGCAGCAGAGGGGCACAAGAGACC.

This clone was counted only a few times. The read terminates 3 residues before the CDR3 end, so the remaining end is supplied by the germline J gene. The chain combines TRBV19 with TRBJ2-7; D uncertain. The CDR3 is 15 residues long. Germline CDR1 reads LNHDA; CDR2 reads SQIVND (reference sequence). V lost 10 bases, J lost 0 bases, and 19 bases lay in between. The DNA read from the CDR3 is TGTGCCACCCGCCAAGACCCCAGGAGCTCCTACGAG. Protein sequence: CATRQDPRSSYE. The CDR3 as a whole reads CATRQDPRSSYEQYF.

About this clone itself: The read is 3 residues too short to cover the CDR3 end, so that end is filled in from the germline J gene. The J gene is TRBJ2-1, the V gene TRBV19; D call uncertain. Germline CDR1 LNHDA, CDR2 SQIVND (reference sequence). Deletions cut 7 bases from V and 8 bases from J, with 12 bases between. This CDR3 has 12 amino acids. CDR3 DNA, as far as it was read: TGTGCCAGTAAAGGGCCGGTTGATGAG. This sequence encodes CASKGPVDE. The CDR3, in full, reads CASKGPVDEQFF.

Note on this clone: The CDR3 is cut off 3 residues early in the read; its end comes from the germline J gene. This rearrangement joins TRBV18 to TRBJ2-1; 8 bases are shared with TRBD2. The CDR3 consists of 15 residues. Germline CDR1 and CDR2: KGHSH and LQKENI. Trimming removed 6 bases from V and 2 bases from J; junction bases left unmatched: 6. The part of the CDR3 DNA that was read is TGTGCCAGCTCCCCTGGACTAGCTGCCTACAATGAG. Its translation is CASSPGLAAYNE. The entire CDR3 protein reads CASSPGLAAYNEQFF.

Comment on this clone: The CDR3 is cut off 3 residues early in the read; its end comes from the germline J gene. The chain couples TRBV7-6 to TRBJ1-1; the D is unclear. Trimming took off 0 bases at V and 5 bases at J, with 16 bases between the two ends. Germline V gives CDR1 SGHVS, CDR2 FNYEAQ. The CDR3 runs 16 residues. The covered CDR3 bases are TGTGCCAGCAGCTTAGCCTCCGGCGGGGTGGGGACTGAA. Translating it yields CASSLASGGVGTE. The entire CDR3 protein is CASSLASGGVGTEAFF.

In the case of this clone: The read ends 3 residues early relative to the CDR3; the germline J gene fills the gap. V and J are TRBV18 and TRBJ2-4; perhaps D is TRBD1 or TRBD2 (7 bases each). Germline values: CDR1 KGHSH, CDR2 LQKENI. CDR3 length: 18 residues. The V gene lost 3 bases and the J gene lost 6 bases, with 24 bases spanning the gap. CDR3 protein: CASSPRNYNTGEGNIQYF. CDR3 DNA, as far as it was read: TGTGCCAGCTCACCTCGTAATTATAACACAGGGGAGGGAAACATT.

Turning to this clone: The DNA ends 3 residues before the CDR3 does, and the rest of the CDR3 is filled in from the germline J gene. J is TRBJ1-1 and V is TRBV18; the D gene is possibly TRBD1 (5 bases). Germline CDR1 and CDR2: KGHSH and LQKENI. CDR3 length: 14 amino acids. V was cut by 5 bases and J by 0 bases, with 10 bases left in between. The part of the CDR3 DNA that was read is TGTGCCAGCTCAGCGACAGCTATGAACACTGAA. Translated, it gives CASSATAMNTE. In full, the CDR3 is CASSATAMNTEAFF.

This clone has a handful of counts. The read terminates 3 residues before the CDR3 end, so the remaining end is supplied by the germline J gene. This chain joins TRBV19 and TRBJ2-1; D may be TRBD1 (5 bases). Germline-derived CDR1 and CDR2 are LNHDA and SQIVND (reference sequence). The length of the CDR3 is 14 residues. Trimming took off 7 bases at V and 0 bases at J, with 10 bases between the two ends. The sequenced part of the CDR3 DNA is TGTGCCAGTAAGGTTACAGGCTCCTACAATGAG. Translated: CASKVTGSYNE. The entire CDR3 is CASKVTGSYNEQFF.

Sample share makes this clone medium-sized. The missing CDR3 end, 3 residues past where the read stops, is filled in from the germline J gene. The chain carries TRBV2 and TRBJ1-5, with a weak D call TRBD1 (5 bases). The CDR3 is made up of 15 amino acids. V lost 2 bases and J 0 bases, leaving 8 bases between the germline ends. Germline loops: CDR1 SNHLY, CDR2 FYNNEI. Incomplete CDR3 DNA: TGTGCCAGCAGTGAAAGGGGCCTTAGCAATCAGCCC. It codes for CASSERGLSNQP. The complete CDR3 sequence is CASSERGLSNQPQHF.

The DNA read from the CDR3 is TGTGCCAGCAGCAAACTAGCGGGGGGTCAAGAGACC. The encoded protein is CASSKLAGGQET. In full, the CDR3 reads CASSKLAGGQETQYF. This chain joins TRBV7-9 and TRBJ2-5; 12 bases map to TRBD2. From the germline J gene comes the end of the CDR3, since the read stops 3 residues before it. V shed 5 bases, J shed 2 bases, and the junction held 3 bases outside the gene matches. Per germline, CDR1 SEHNR and CDR2 FQNEAQ (reference sequence). The CDR3 spans 15 residues.

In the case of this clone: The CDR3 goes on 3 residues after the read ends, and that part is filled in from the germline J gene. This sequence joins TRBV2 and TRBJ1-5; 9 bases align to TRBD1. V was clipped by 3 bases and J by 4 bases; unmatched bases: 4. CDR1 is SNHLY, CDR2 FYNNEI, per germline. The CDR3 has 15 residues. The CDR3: CASSEQTGGNQPQHF. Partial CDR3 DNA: TGTGCCAGCAGTGAGCAGACAGGGGGGAATCAGCCC.

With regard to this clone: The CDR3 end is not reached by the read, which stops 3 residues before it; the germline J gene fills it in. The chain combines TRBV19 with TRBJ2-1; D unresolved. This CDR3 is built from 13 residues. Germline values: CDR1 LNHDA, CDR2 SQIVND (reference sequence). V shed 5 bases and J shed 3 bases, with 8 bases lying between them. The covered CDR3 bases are TGTGCCAGTAGTCGATCAGTCTACAATGAG. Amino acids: CASSRSVYNE. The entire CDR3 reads CASSRSVYNEQFF.

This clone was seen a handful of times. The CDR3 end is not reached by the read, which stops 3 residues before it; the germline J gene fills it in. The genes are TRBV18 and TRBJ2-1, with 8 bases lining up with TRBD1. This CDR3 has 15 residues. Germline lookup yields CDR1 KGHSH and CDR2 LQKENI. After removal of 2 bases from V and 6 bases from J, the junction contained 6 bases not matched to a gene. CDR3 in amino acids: CASSPGQGRSNEQFF. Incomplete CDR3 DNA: TGTGCCAGCTCACCAGGACAGGGCCGGAGCAATGAG.

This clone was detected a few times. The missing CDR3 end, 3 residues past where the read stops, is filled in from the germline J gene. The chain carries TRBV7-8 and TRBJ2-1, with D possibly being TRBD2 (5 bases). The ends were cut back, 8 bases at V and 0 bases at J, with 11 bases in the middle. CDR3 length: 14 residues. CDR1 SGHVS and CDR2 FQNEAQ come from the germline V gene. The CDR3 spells CASRGPYSYNEQFF. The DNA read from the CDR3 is TGTGCCAGCCGAGGGCCCTACTCCTACAATGAG.

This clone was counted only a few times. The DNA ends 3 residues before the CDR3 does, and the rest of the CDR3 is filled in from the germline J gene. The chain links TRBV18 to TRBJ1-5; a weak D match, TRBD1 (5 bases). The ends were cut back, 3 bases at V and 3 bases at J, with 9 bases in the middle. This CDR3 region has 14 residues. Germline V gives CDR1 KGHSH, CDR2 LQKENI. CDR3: CASSPNRFNQPQHF. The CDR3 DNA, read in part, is TGTGCCAGCTCACCGAACAGGTTCAATCAGCCC.

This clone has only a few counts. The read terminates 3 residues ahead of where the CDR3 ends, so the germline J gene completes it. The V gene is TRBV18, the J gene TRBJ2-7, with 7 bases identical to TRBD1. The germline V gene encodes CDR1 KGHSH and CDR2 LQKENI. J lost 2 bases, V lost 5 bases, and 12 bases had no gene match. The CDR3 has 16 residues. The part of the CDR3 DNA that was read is TGTGCCAGCTCAGCCCGGTACGGACAGGACACCTACGAG. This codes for CASSARYGQDTYE. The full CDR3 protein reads CASSARYGQDTYEQYF.

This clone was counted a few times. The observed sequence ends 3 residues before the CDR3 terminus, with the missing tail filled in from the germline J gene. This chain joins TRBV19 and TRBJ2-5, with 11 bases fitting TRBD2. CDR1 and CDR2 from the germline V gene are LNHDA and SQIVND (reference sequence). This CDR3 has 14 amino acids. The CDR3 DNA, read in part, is TGTGCGAGTCGGACTAGCGGGTCTCAAGAGACC. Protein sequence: CASRTSGSQET. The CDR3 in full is CASRTSGSQETQYF.